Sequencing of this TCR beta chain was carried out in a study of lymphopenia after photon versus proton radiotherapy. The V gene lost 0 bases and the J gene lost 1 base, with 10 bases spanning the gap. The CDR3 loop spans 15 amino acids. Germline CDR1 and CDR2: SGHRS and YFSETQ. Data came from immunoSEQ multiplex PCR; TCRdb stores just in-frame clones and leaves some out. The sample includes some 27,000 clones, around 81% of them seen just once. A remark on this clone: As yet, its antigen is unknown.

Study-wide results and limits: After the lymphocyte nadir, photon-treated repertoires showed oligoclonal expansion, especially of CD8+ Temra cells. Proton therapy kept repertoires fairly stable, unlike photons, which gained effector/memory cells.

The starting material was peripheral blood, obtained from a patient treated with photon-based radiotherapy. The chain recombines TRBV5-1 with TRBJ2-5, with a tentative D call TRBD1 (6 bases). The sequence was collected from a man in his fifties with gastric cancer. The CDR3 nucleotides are TGCGCCAGCAGCTTGGCCAGGGGATTCCAAGAGACCCAGTACTTC. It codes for CASSLARGFQETQYF.